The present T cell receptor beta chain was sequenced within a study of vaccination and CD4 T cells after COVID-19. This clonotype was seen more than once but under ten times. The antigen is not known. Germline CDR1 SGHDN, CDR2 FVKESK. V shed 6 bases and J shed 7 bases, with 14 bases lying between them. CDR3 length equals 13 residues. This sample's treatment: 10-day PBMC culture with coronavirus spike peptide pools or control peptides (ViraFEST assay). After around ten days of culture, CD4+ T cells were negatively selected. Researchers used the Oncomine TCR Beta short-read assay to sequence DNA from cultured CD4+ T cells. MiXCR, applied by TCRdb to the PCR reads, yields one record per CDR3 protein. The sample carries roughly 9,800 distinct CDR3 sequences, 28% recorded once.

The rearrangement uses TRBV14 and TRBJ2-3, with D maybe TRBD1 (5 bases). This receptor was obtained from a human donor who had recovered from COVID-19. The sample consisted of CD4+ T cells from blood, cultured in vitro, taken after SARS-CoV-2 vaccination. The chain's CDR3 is CASSPGPWNTQYF. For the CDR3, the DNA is TGTGCCAGCAGTCCAGGGCCCTGGAATACGCAGTATTTT.